Listed below are T cell receptor beta chains from one sample, sequenced in a study of cytomegalovirus exposure and HLA in healthy donors. Produced via immunoSEQ multiplex PCR; TCRdb's table is partial and in-frame only. The top ten hold 4% to 6% of the sample, which has roughly 180,000 clones, about 84% seen once. Sequencing used PBMCs. The receptor set was obtained from a man younger than 35 in good health and CMV-seronegative. Each CDR3 is given with its conserved first and last residue. Each record gives: clone size, V gene, D gene, J gene, CDR3 DNA, CDR3 protein. The D gene is left open where the match is weak. Clone sizes are given selectively: once, few, many, or a class where the clone is expanded.

clone size: -
V gene: TRBV16
D gene: TRBD1
J gene: TRBJ2-1
CDR3 DNA: TGTGCCAGCAGCCAAAGATGGTCAGGGGGCCCCAATGAGCAGTTCTTC
CDR3 protein: CASSQRWSGGPNEQFF

clone size: -
V gene: TRBV5-1
D gene: TRBD2
J gene: TRBJ2-1
CDR3 DNA: TGCGCCAGCAGCGGGGGGGACGTCTACAATGAGCAGTTCTTC
CDR3 protein: CASSGGDVYNEQFF

clone size: once
V gene: TRBV5-5
D gene: TRBD1
J gene: TRBJ2-1
CDR3 DNA: TGTGCCAGCAGCCCCCGGACAGGATACCCTTACAATGAGCAGTTCTTC
CDR3 protein: CASSPRTGYPYNEQFF

clone size: -
V gene: TRBV29-1
D gene: TRBD1
J gene: TRBJ2-1
CDR3 DNA: TGCAGCGTTTTCGACAGGGCCAATGAGCAGTTCTTC
CDR3 protein: CSVFDRANEQFF

clone size: -
V gene: TRBV11-2
D gene: -
J gene: TRBJ2-1
CDR3 DNA: TGTGCCAGCAGCTCTCTTTTTCGCGATGAGCAGTTCTTC
CDR3 protein: CASSSLFRDEQFF

clone size: -
V gene: TRBV18
D gene: -
J gene: TRBJ2-5
CDR3 DNA: TGTGCCAGCTCACCACAATCGGGTCCGGGAGAGACCCAGTACTTC
CDR3 protein: CASSPQSGPGETQYF

clone size: -
V gene: TRBV5-1
D gene: TRBD1
J gene: TRBJ2-2
CDR3 DNA: TGCGCCAGCAGCCCGACCGGGACAGAACACACCGGGGAGCTGTTTTTT
CDR3 protein: CASSPTGTEHTGELFF

clone size: -
V gene: TRBV19
D gene: -
J gene: TRBJ1-4
CDR3 DNA: TGTGCCAGTAGTATAATCGAGAGTGTGGATGAAAAACTGTTTTTT
CDR3 protein: CASSIIESVDEKLFF

clone size: -
V gene: TRBV5-6
D gene: TRBD1
J gene: TRBJ2-1
CDR3 DNA: TGTGCCAGCAGCTTGCCCGGGACAGGGAAGAATGAGCAGTTCTTC
CDR3 protein: CASSLPGTGKNEQFF

clone size: -
V gene: TRBV7-9
D gene: -
J gene: TRBJ1-1
CDR3 DNA: TGTGCCAGCAGCTTAAGTAGCAGGGTCTGGGACACTGAAGCTTTCTTT
CDR3 protein: CASSLSSRVWDTEAFF

clone size: once
V gene: TRBV28
D gene: -
J gene: TRBJ1-5
CDR3 DNA: TGTGCCAGCAGTTTACGGGCGGGCGGGAATCAGCCCCAGCATTTT
CDR3 protein: CASSLRAGGNQPQHF

clone size: -
V gene: TRBV5-8
D gene: -
J gene: TRBJ1-5
CDR3 DNA: TGTGCCAGCACTGAATGGAGCGCGAGCAATCAGCCCCAGCATTTT
CDR3 protein: CASTEWSASNQPQHF

clone size: -
V gene: TRBV4-2
D gene: TRBD1
J gene: TRBJ2-7
CDR3 DNA: TGTGCCAGCAGCCAAGGGTCGAGACAGGGGACCTACGAGCAGTACTTC
CDR3 protein: CASSQGSRQGTYEQYF

clone size: -
V gene: TRBV28
D gene: TRBD2
J gene: TRBJ2-7
CDR3 DNA: TGTGCCAGCAGTTTATTTGGGGCGGGAGCTAGCCACGAGCAGTACTTC
CDR3 protein: CASSLFGAGASHEQYF

clone size: -
V gene: TRBV28
D gene: -
J gene: TRBJ1-4
CDR3 DNA: TGTGCCAGCAGTTCAACCCTGAGGGAAAAACTGTTTTTT
CDR3 protein: CASSSTLREKLFF

clone size: -
V gene: TRBV6-5
D gene: -
J gene: TRBJ1-3
CDR3 DNA: TGTGCCAGCAGTTACCAGGGTACTTCTGGAAACACCATATATTTT
CDR3 protein: CASSYQGTSGNTIYF

clone size: few
V gene: TRBV4-1
D gene: -
J gene: TRBJ1-5
CDR3 DNA: TGCGCCAGCAGCCAAAGCCCAGGGGGCAATCAGCCCCAGCATTTT
CDR3 protein: CASSQSPGGNQPQHF

clone size: -
V gene: TRBV27
D gene: TRBD1
J gene: TRBJ1-5
CDR3 DNA: TGTGCCAGCAGTTTACCCAGACAGGGGGTAGGCAATCAGCCCCAGCATTTT
CDR3 protein: CASSLPRQGVGNQPQHF

clone size: -
V gene: TRBV9
D gene: TRBD2
J gene: TRBJ2-7
CDR3 DNA: TGTGCCAGCAGCGGGGGGGGGTCCTACGAGCAGTACTTC
CDR3 protein: CASSGGGSYEQYF

clone size: -
V gene: TRBV5-6
D gene: TRBD1
J gene: TRBJ1-1
CDR3 DNA: TGTGCCAGCTTGCGGACAGGGGTGAACACTGAAGCTTTCTTT
CDR3 protein: CASLRTGVNTEAFF

clone size: once
V gene: TRBV5-4
D gene: -
J gene: TRBJ2-1
CDR3 DNA: TGTGCCAGCAGCTTGAAGGGGAATGAGCAGTTCTTC
CDR3 protein: CASSLKGNEQFF

clone size: -
V gene: TRBV15
D gene: -
J gene: TRBJ1-5
CDR3 DNA: TGTGCCACCAGCTTCATAGGAAGACAGCCCGATACCTACAATCAGCCCCAGCATTTT
CDR3 protein: CATSFIGRQPDTYNQPQHF

clone size: -
V gene: TRBV6-1
D gene: -
J gene: TRBJ1-3
CDR3 DNA: TGTGCCAGCAGTGATTTGTCAGGGTCAGGAAACACCATATATTTT
CDR3 protein: CASSDLSGSGNTIYF

clone size: -
V gene: TRBV5-1
D gene: -
J gene: TRBJ2-7
CDR3 DNA: TGCGCCAGCAGCCCACCAGGGTCCTACGAGCAGTACTTC
CDR3 protein: CASSPPGSYEQYF

clone size: -
V gene: TRBV6-1
D gene: -
J gene: TRBJ2-5
CDR3 DNA: TGTGCCAGCAGTGAAAGAAATTGGGCAGGGTCGGTGGAGACCCAGTACTTC
CDR3 protein: CASSERNWAGSVETQYF

clone size: -
V gene: TRBV16
D gene: -
J gene: TRBJ1-1
CDR3 DNA: TGTGCCAGCAGCCAATTGTACAGGAACACTGAAGCTTTCTTT
CDR3 protein: CASSQLYRNTEAFF

clone size: -
V gene: TRBV6-1
D gene: TRBD2
J gene: TRBJ2-3
CDR3 DNA: TGTGCCAGCGAGCGGGGCGTCACAGATACGCAGTATTTT
CDR3 protein: CASERGVTDTQYF

clone size: -
V gene: TRBV7-9
D gene: TRBD1
J gene: TRBJ1-1
CDR3 DNA: TGTTCCAGCAGCGGGGGACAGAACCAGAACACTGAAGCTTTCTTT
CDR3 protein: CSSSGGQNQNTEAFF

clone size: once
V gene: TRBV5-4
D gene: TRBD2
J gene: TRBJ2-5
CDR3 DNA: TGTGCCAGCAGCTTGGGGACTAGCCAAGAGACCCAGTACTTC
CDR3 protein: CASSLGTSQETQYF

clone size: few
V gene: TRBV6-6
D gene: TRBD1
J gene: TRBJ2-7
CDR3 DNA: TGTGCCAGCAGTTCCGGGACAGGGACTTACGAGCAGTACTTC
CDR3 protein: CASSSGTGTYEQYF

clone size: -
V gene: TRBV2
D gene: -
J gene: TRBJ2-2
CDR3 DNA: TGTGCCAGCAGTGTAGAGGTCCCTAACACCGGGGAGCTGTTTTTT
CDR3 protein: CASSVEVPNTGELFF

clone size: -
V gene: TRBV29-1
D gene: -
J gene: TRBJ2-1
CDR3 DNA: TGCAGCGTTGAAGAGGGGCGCAATGAGCAGTTCTTC
CDR3 protein: CSVEEGRNEQFF

clone size: -
V gene: TRBV5-6
D gene: -
J gene: TRBJ2-1
CDR3 DNA: TGTGCCAGCAGCCTGAGACATCGCCAAATCTCCTACAATGAGCAGTTCTTC
CDR3 protein: CASSLRHRQISYNEQFF

clone size: -
V gene: TRBV9
D gene: TRBD2
J gene: TRBJ2-3
CDR3 DNA: TGTGCCAGCAGCAGCATTGGACTAGCGGGAGGGCCTTCAAGTACGCAGTATTTT
CDR3 protein: CASSSIGLAGGPSSTQYF

clone size: -
V gene: TRBV7-9
D gene: TRBD1
J gene: TRBJ1-2
CDR3 DNA: TGTGCCAGCAGCTTCCAACAGGGGGGCTATGGCTACACCTTC
CDR3 protein: CASSFQQGGYGYTF

clone size: -
V gene: TRBV10-1
D gene: -
J gene: TRBJ2-7
CDR3 DNA: TGCGCCAGCAGTATAGGGGGCGAGCAGTACTTC
CDR3 protein: CASSIGGEQYF

clone size: -
V gene: TRBV5-1
D gene: TRBD2
J gene: TRBJ2-7
CDR3 DNA: TGCGCCAGCAGCTCTGGACTAGCGGGGGGCCCTGGCTCCTACGAGCAGTACTTC
CDR3 protein: CASSSGLAGGPGSYEQYF

clone size: -
V gene: TRBV19
D gene: -
J gene: TRBJ1-5
CDR3 DNA: TGTGCCAGTACACGCAGTAGCAATCAGCCCCAGCATTTT
CDR3 protein: CASTRSSNQPQHF

clone size: -
V gene: TRBV5-1
D gene: TRBD1
J gene: TRBJ1-1
CDR3 DNA: TGCGCCAGCAGCTTGGCGGACAGGGGGAGGAACACTGAAGCTTTCTTT
CDR3 protein: CASSLADRGRNTEAFF

clone size: -
V gene: TRBV10-2
D gene: TRBD1
J gene: TRBJ1-6
CDR3 DNA: TGCGCCAGCCTTCTCGCGAACCCGGGACAGGAGGTTTCACCCCTCCACTTT
CDR3 protein: CASLLANPGQEVSPLHF

clone size: -
V gene: TRBV6-4
D gene: TRBD1
J gene: TRBJ2-1
CDR3 DNA: TGTGCCAGCAGTGACCCGGGACAGCACAATGAGCAGTTCTTC
CDR3 protein: CASSDPGQHNEQFF

clone size: -
V gene: TRBV7-2
D gene: TRBD1
J gene: TRBJ2-7
CDR3 DNA: TGTGCCAGCAGCTTAGTGGGACAGGCCTACGAGCAGTACTTC
CDR3 protein: CASSLVGQAYEQYF

clone size: -
V gene: TRBV11-2
D gene: -
J gene: TRBJ2-1
CDR3 DNA: TGTGCCAGCAGCATATCCAGGGGAGAGTACAATGAGCAGTTCTTC
CDR3 protein: CASSISRGEYNEQFF

clone size: -
V gene: TRBV18
D gene: -
J gene: TRBJ1-4
CDR3 DNA: TGTGCCAGCTCACCGGCGGGGGAGCGTGAAAAACTGTTTTTT
CDR3 protein: CASSPAGEREKLFF

clone size: -
V gene: TRBV2
D gene: TRBD1
J gene: TRBJ1-4
CDR3 DNA: TGTGCCAGCACCAGGACAGGGGATGAAAAACTGTTTTTT
CDR3 protein: CASTRTGDEKLFF

clone size: once
V gene: TRBV11-3
D gene: -
J gene: TRBJ1-2
CDR3 DNA: TGTGCCTGCGGGGAGCGGAACTATGGCTACACCTTC
CDR3 protein: CACGERNYGYTF

clone size: -
V gene: TRBV28
D gene: TRBD2
J gene: TRBJ2-7
CDR3 DNA: TGTGCCAGCAGTTACGCTAGCGGGACCCACTACGAGCAGTACTTC
CDR3 protein: CASSYASGTHYEQYF

clone size: -
V gene: TRBV7-7
D gene: TRBD2
J gene: TRBJ2-5
CDR3 DNA: TGTGCTAGCAGCTTAGCTAGCGGGGGGTCCCAAGAGACCCAGTACTTC
CDR3 protein: CASSLASGGSQETQYF

clone size: -
V gene: TRBV28
D gene: -
J gene: TRBJ1-5
CDR3 DNA: TGTGCCAGCAGTTTATCAGGGTTTTATCAGCCCCAGCATTTT
CDR3 protein: CASSLSGFYQPQHF

clone size: -
V gene: TRBV7-2
D gene: TRBD1
J gene: TRBJ1-3
CDR3 DNA: TGTGCCAGCAGCTTTGCCAGGGGGCAAGGAAACACCATATATTTT
CDR3 protein: CASSFARGQGNTIYF